This T cell receptor (beta chain) comes out of a study of T-cell reconstitution after alpha-beta-depleted transplantation in children (dated by TCRdb to the mid-2010s). Regarding the complete study: Using TCR repertoire profiling, the study followed T-cell immune reconstitution in a quantitative way in children after TCRalphabeta/CD19-depleted allogeneic hematopoietic cell transplantation.

The trim is 0 bases for V and 5 bases for J, with a gap of 9 bases between the germline ends. Including the terminal cysteine and phenylalanine, the CDR3 comprises 14 residues. Left in the record is the CDR3 DNA by itself, 42 bases read in frame from the first base. CDR1 SGHRS and CDR2 YFSETQ are derived from the germline V gene. Libraries were prepared through PCR. The sequencer listed for this sample is Illumina HiSeq 2500. To normalize quantification of the TCRbeta repertoire, the TCR libraries were built with molecular barcoding that relied on unique molecular identifiers. The public reads were quality trimmed at Q25 with fastp and then assembled into clones with MiXCR by TCRdb, keeping productive beta chains. Here each entry gathers all rows of one CDR3 protein and keeps the most common genes and DNA. In this sample the table shows some 600,000 distinct CDR3 sequences, around a sixth of which occur a single time. The biggest ten clones account for about 1.1% of the sample.

This clonotype was picked up a small number of times. Its antigen is currently not known. No clone much larger than this one lies a single base away; base qualities are absent. Sequencing was performed on PBMCs from the stem cell graft donor, taken from the stem cell graft. The V and J segments used are TRBV5-1 and TRBJ2-1; no D gene call is confident. This sequence was found in a human donor who donated a stem cell graft to a child with acute myeloid leukemia. The CDR3 sequence is CASSLADPNNEQFF. The bases are TGCGCCAGCAGCTTGGCGGACCCGAACAATGAGCAGTTCTTC.